The 14 T cell receptor beta chains presented below share a single source sample, sequenced in a study of shared clonotypes between healthy human individuals. Data came from immunoSEQ multiplex PCR; TCRdb stores just in-frame clones and leaves some out. The table shows 450,000 to 650,000 clones, with about 80% occurring only once. The specimen was PBMCs. Receptor source: a woman between 40 and 50 years old in good health. Some clones in this sample may be carry-over from other donors' samples.

The gene calls are TRBV7-9 and TRBJ2-5; 7 bases align to TRBD1. The CDR3 loop spans 16 amino acids. Per germline, CDR1 SEHNR and CDR2 FQNEAQ (reference sequence). After removal of 0 bases from V and 5 bases from J, the junction contained 9 bases not matched to a gene. CDR3 coding DNA: TGTGCCAGCAGCTTAGCCCGAGGGGGCGCGGAGGAGACCCAGTACTTC. It encodes CASSLARGGAEETQYF.

This clone came up many times. This chain links TRBV5-6 with TRBJ2-7; D remains ambiguous. The CDR3 covers 16 residues. The germline V and J ends were trimmed by 0 bases and 7 bases, with 20 bases remaining between them. Germline values: CDR1 SGHDT, CDR2 YYEEEE. In DNA, the CDR3 is TGTGCCAGCAGCTTGGGGGTTTGGGCCCAAAAGAGAGAGCAGTACTTC. Its protein product is CASSLGVWAQKREQYF.

The chain uses TRBV9 and TRBJ1-1; 8 nucleotides match TRBD1. Germline-derived CDR1 and CDR2 are SGDLS and YYNGEE. The CDR3 is 13 amino acids. V dropped 4 bases and J dropped 5; count of bases not matched to a gene: 4. In DNA form, the CDR3 reads TGTGCCAGCAGCCTGACAGGGGAAACTGAAGCTTTCTTT. Its translation: CASSLTGETEAFF.

This chain links TRBV6-6 with TRBJ1-2; no firm D call. Germline V lookup: CDR1 MNHNY, CDR2 SVGAGI (reference sequence). CDR3 length: 14 residues. V was pared by 2 bases and J by 5 bases, with 12 bases between. CDR3 DNA sequence: TGTGCCAGCAGTTACGGGCCACCGGATTATGGCTACACCTTC. It encodes CASSYGPPDYGYTF.

V and J are TRBV4-3 and TRBJ2-1; no definite D call. Germline V lookup: CDR1 LGHNA, CDR2 YSLEER. Trimming took off 1 base at V and 5 bases at J, with 9 bases between the two ends. The CDR3 consists of 14 residues. CDR3: CASSQGIGNNEQFF. Here the CDR3 DNA reads TGCGCCAGCAGCCAAGGAATTGGGAACAATGAGCAGTTCTTC.

On this clone: This may stem from a read error, because a much larger clone lies one nucleotide away. The J gene is TRBJ2-2, the V gene TRBV30; TRBD1 aligns across 7 bases. The V segment lost 2 bases and the J segment 5 bases; nucleotides outside the gene matches: 8. There are 15 residues in the CDR3. CDR1 and CDR2 (germline): GTSNPN, SVGIG (reference sequence). CDR3 sequence: CAWSMTTGRTGELFF. The CDR3 bases are TGTGCCTGGAGTATGACGACAGGGCGTACCGGGGAGCTGTTTTTT.

The J gene is TRBJ2-1, the V gene TRBV7-2; 8 bases are a match to TRBD2. V gave up 11 bases and J gave up 5 bases; unmatched junction bases: 8. The CDR3 runs 13 residues. CDR1 and CDR2 (germline): SGHTA, FQGNSA. CDR3 residues: CASGLAGNNEQFF. CDR3 sequence (DNA): TGTGCCTCCGGATTAGCGGGAAACAATGAGCAGTTCTTC.

The genes are TRBV14 and TRBJ1-2, with D tentatively TRBD1 (6 bases). The CDR3 consists of 13 residues. Germline CDR1 SGHDN, CDR2 FVKESK. V lost 2 bases to trimming and J lost 8 bases, with 12 bases between them. CDR3 residues: CASSQNRDYGYTF. The CDR3 nucleotides are TGTGCCAGCAGCCAAAACAGGGATTACGGCTACACCTTC.

J is TRBJ2-5 and V is TRBV5-4; either TRBD1 or TRBD2 may supply D (5 bases each). V shed 7 bases and J shed 4 bases, with 14 bases lying between them. The germline CDR1 and CDR2 sequences are SGHNT and YYREEE (reference sequence). The CDR3 consists of 13 residues. The CDR3 region has the DNA TGTGCCAGCGGGGGAGTTAATGGAGAGACCCAGTACTTC. This gives the protein CASGGVNGETQYF.

The rearrangement uses TRBV6-1 and TRBJ1-2; D ambiguous. Trimming left V 2 bases short and J 1 base short, with 14 bases between. Germline CDR1 is MNHNS and CDR2 is SASEGT. The CDR3 contains 16 residues. CDR3 DNA sequence: TGTGCCAGCAGTGAAATGGGGTCTGTGCATAACTATGGCTACACCTTC. Residues: CASSEMGSVHNYGYTF.

J is TRBJ1-2 and V is TRBV30; perhaps TRBD1 as D (5 bases). The CDR3 runs 12 residues. V was trimmed by 2 bases and J by 10 bases, leaving 14 bases between them. Germline lookup yields CDR1 GTSNPN and CDR2 SVGIG (reference sequence). As DNA, the CDR3 is TGTGCCTGGAGTCCGGGACTCCTAGTCTACACCTTC. Protein product: CAWSPGLLVYTF.

This clone was seen at least ten times. The chain recombines TRBV4-2 with TRBJ1-5, with D hard to call. Trimming pared 4 bases from V and 2 bases from J, leaving 18 bases between. Germline loops: CDR1 LGHNA, CDR2 YNFKEQ. This CDR3 is 17 amino acids long. This CDR3 reads CASSPNFLIGGNQPQHF. Written as DNA, the CDR3 is TGTGCCAGCAGCCCCAACTTTCTTATTGGGGGCAATCAGCCCCAGCATTTT.

This clone turned up a few times. Here the CDR3 reads CSVEDPWARNTEAFF. DNA of the CDR3: TGCAGCGTTGAAGATCCCTGGGCGCGGAACACTGAAGCTTTCTTT. The chain links TRBV29-1 to TRBJ1-1; no clear D. The CDR3 length is 15 residues. V shed 0 bases and J shed 1 base, with 12 bases lying between them. Germline V gene sequence: CDR1 SQVTM, CDR2 ANQGSEA.

The J gene is TRBJ1-4, the V gene TRBV7-9; 8 bases map to TRBD1. The J segment lost 3 bases and the V segment lost 2 bases, leaving 14 bases of the junction unmatched. Germline assignment: CDR1 SEHNR and CDR2 FQNEAQ (reference sequence). The CDR3 runs 19 residues. The CDR3 protein is CASSLRRRQGTSSNEKLFF. In nucleotides, the CDR3 is TGTGCCAGCAGCTTAAGGCGTCGACAGGGGACCTCATCTAATGAAAAACTGTTTTTT.